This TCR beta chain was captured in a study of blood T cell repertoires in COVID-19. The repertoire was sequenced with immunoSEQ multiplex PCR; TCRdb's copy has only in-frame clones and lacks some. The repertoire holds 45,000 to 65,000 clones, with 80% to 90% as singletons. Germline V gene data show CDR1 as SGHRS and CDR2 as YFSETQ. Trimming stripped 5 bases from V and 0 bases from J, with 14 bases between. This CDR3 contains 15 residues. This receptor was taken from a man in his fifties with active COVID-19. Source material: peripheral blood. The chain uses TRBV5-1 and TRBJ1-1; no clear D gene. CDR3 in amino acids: CASRAEELMNTEAFF. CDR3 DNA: TGCGCCAGCAGAGCTGAAGAGCTAATGAACACTGAAGCTTTCTTT.